This T cell receptor (beta chain) was sequenced in a study of blood T cells in healthy people across ages. General study findings and limits: Unsorted PBMCs ruled out conclusive naive versus antigen-experienced comparison.

A few counts support this clonotype. What it binds is not known. A sample-barcoded 5' primer and a J-beta primer mix were used in a second PCR of about 6 to 11 cycles. A single record per CDR3 protein comes from TCRdb applying MiXCR to the 5' RACE reads. The data show around 2 million distinct CDR3 sequences, about two fifths seen once. The J segment lost 8 bases and the V segment lost 5 bases, leaving 7 bases of the junction unmatched. Germline V gene lookup returns CDR1 SGHVS and CDR2 FQNEAQ. CDR3 length: 14 residues. The origin of this receptor is a human donor in good health. This rearrangement joins TRBV7-8 to TRBJ2-1; 9 bases align to TRBD2. Sequencing used blood. In DNA, the CDR3 is TGTGCCAGCAGCCCAATGGGACTAGCCCATGAGCAGTTCTTC. As protein: CASSPMGLAHEQFF.